This T cell receptor beta chain was observed in a study of graft-versus-host responses after intestinal transplantation. The authors seeded some 200,000 CFSE-labeled responder cells together with some 200,000 irradiated stimulator cells tagged with violet dye. Responder cells that were proliferating and CFSE-low, both CD3+CD4+ and CD3+CD8+, were sorted after the reaction. V was pared by 6 bases and J by 15 bases, with 9 bases of the junction left unmatched. The CDR3 is 12 amino acids. Germline CDR1 is SNHLY and CDR2 is FYNNEI. The data were produced by immunoSEQ multiplex PCR, yet TCRdb's version contains in-frame clones alone and is incomplete. This sample has just over 20,000 clones, with roughly 43% found just once. In its sample, this clone was seen a few times. Study-level points and caveats: Some patients had graft-donor T cell macrochimerism. In their allografts, the ratios of graft-versus-host to host-versus-graft T cell clones were high.

The chain combines TRBV2 with TRBJ2-1; TRBD2 matches 9 bases. Sequenced material: alloreactive CD8+ T cells from a mixed lymphocyte reaction culture, taken before intestinal transplant. Subset of the sample: CFSE-low proliferating T cells sorted from approximately 6-day pre-transplant mixed lymphocyte reaction (GvH or HvG direction). The TCR originated in a human patient who received an intestinal transplant. DNA for the CDR3: TGTGCCAGCAGCGAGTTTAGCGGGAGAACGTTCTTC. It translates to CASSEFSGRTFF.